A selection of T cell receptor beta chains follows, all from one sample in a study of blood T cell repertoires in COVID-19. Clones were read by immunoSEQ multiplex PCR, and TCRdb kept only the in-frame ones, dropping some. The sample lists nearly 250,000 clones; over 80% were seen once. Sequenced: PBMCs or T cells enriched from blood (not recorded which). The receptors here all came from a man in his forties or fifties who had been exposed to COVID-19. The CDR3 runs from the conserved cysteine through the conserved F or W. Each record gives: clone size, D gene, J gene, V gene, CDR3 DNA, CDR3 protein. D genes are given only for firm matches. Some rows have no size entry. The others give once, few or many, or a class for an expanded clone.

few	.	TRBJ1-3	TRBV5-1	TGCGCCAGCAGCTTGGCCGGGGTTGGAAACACCATATATTTT	CASSLAGVGNTIYF
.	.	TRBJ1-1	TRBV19	TGTGCCAGTTTGGTTCGGGGCACTGAAGCTTTCTTT	CASLVRGTEAFF
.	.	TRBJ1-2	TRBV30	TGTGCCTGGAGTCAGACAACGCCCGGTGGCTACACCTTC	CAWSQTTPGGYTF
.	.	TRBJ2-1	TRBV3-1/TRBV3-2	TGTGCCAGCAGCCAAGGGAGGGACAGCTACAATGAGCAGTTCTTC	CASSQGRDSYNEQFF
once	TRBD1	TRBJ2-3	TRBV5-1	TGCGCCAGCAGCTTGGCGCCGGGACAGTTCACAGATACGCAGTATTTT	CASSLAPGQFTDTQYF
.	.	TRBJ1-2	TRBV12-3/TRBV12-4	TGTGCCAGCAGTTTTACACCCTATGGCTACACCTTC	CASSFTPYGYTF
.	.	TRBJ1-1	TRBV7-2	TGTGCCAGCAGCTTAGTTGAGGGTTCTGAAGCTTTCTTT	CASSLVEGSEAFF
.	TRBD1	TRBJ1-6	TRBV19	TGTGCCAGTAGTAATCAGCAGGGGGGTAATTCACCCCTCCACTTT	CASSNQQGGNSPLHF
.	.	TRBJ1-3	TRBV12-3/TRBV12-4	TGTGCCAGCAGTCCCTCGACAGGAAACACCATATATTTT	CASSPSTGNTIYF
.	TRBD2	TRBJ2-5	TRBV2	TGTGCCAGCAGTAAGACTAGCGGGGACCAAGAGACCCAGTACTTC	CASSKTSGDQETQYF
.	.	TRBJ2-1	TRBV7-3	TGTGCCAGCAGTTTATATGATGAGCAGTTCTTC	CASSLYDEQFF
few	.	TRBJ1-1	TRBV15	TGTGCCACCAGCAGAGCTTCGAACACTGAAGCTTTCTTT	CATSRASNTEAFF
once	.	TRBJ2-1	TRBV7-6	TGTGCCAGCAGCTTAGTGGTTCGCAGTTACAATGAGCAGTTCTTC	CASSLVVRSYNEQFF
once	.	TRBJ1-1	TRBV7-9	TGTGCCAGCAGCTACCCCGATAGAGGCGGGAACACTGAAGCTTTCTTT	CASSYPDRGGNTEAFF
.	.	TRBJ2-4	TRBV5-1	TGCGCCAGCAGCTTGGCCTTAGCCAAAAACATTCAGTACTTC	CASSLALAKNIQYF
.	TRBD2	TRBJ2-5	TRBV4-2	TGTGCCAGCAGCCAAGATAGGCGCGGGGGGGCCCAAGAGACCCAGTACTTC	CASSQDRRGGAQETQYF
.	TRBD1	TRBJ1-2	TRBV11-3	TGTGCCAGCAGCCCAGACAGGGACTATGGCTACACCTTC	CASSPDRDYGYTF
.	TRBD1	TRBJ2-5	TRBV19	TGTGCCAGTAGCACACCCCCCCTGACAGGGATCCAAGAGACCCAGTACTTC	CASSTPPLTGIQETQYF
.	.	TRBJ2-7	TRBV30	TGTGCCTGGAGTGTGCGGACCTACGAGCAGTACTTC	CAWSVRTYEQYF
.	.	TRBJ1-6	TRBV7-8	TGTGCCAGCAGCCCGGGACTTTTCAATTCACCCCTCCACTTT	CASSPGLFNSPLHF
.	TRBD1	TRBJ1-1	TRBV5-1	TGCGCCAGCAGCTTTCGGTTTTTTGGACAGGGTCCCTTGAACACTGAAGCTTTCTTT	CASSFRFFGQGPLNTEAFF
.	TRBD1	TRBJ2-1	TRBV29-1	TGCAGCGTTGAAGATGGGACAGGGCCGTTCTTC	CSVEDGTGPFF
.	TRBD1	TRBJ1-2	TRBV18	TGTGCCAGCTCACAAGGGACAGCCCTCTATGGCTACACCTTC	CASSQGTALYGYTF
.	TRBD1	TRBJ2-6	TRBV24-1	TGTGCCACCAGTGATTTCTCACCGGGACAGGGCGTCCTGACTTTC	CATSDFSPGQGVLTF
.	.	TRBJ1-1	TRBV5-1	TGCGCCAGCAGCTTTCAAAATCCGGGGGACACTGAAGCTTTCTTT	CASSFQNPGDTEAFF
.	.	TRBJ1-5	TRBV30	TGTGCCTGGGCCCGCGGTGGGGGGGTTTGGAATCAGCCCCAGCATTTT	CAWARGGGVWNQPQHF
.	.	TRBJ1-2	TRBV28	TGTGCCAGCAGTTTAGGGGGGGTTACCAGTAACTATGGCTACACCTTC	CASSLGGVTSNYGYTF
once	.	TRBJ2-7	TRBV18	TGTGCCACCTCGGTGAGCGGGCTTGACTACGAGCAGTACTTC	CATSVSGLDYEQYF
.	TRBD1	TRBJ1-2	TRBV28	TGTGCCAGCAGGGCACAGGGGAACTATGGCTACACCTTC	CASRAQGNYGYTF
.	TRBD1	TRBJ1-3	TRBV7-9	TGTGCCAGCAGCCGCAGCGACAGGGGGTCGGGAAACACCATATATTTT	CASSRSDRGSGNTIYF
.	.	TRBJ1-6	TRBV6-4	TGTGCCAGCAGTGACATTGAGGGATCACCCCTCCACTTT	CASSDIEGSPLHF
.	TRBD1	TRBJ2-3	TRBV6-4	TGTGCCAGCAGTGTACAGGGGAGCACAGATACGCAGTATTTT	CASSVQGSTDTQYF